The T cell receptor beta chain under discussion was sequenced for a study of blood T cell repertoires in COVID-19. Clones were read by immunoSEQ multiplex PCR, and TCRdb kept only the in-frame ones, dropping some. Seen here are about 94,000 clones, 65% to 85% observed once, and the top ten hold around 5.8%. The CDR3 contains 14 residues. Germline assignment: CDR1 LNHDA and CDR2 SQIVND (reference sequence). V was shortened by 4 bases and J by 4 bases, with 13 bases between the two germline ends. The chain recombines TRBV19 with TRBJ1-1; D remains unclear. Sequencing was carried out using peripheral blood. This TCR was recovered from a man in his sixties with acute or convalescent COVID-19. The CDR3 DNA sequence: TGTGCCAGTAGTAGCGGGGTTGTTGGCACTGAAGCTTTCTTT. This sequence encodes CASSSGVVGTEAFF.